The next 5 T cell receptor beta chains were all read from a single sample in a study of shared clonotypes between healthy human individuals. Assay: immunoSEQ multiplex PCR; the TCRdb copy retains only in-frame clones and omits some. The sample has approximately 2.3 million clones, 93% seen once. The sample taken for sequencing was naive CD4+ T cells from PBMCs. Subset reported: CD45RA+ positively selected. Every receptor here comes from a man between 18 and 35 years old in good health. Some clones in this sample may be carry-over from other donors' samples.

The CDR3 is CASGFTGQETQYF. In nucleotides, the CDR3 is TGTGCTAGTGGTTTTACCGGACAAGAGACCCAGTACTTC. The V and J genes are TRBV12-5 and TRBJ2-5; D unresolved. There are 13 residues in the CDR3. The V gene lost 3 bases and the J gene lost 2 bases, with 7 bases spanning the gap. Germline assignment: CDR1 LGHNT and CDR2 FRNRAP.

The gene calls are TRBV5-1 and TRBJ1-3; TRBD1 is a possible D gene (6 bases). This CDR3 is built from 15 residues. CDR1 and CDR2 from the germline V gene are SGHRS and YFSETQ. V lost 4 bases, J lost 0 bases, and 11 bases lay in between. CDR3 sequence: CASSPGDNSGNTIYF. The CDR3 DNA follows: TGCGCCAGCAGCCCTGGGGACAACTCTGGAAACACCATATATTTT.

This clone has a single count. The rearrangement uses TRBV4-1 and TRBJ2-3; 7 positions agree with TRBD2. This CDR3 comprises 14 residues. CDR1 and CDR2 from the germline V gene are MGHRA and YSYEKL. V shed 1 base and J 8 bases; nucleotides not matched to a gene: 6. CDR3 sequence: CASSQVGGGPTQYF. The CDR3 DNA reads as TGCGCCAGCAGCCAAGTTGGGGGGGGACCTACGCAGTATTTT.

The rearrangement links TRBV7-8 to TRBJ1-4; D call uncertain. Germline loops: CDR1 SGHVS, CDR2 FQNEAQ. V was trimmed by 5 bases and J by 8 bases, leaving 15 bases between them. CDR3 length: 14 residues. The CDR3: CASSPSRRAEKLFF. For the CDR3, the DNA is TGTGCCAGCAGCCCCTCGCGACGGGCAGAAAAACTGTTTTTT.

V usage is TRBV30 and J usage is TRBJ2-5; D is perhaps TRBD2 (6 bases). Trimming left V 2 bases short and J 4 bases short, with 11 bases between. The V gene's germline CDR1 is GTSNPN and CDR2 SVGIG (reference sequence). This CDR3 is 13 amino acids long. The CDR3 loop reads CAWSFQEGETQYF. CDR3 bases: TGTGCCTGGAGTTTCCAGGAGGGAGAGACCCAGTACTTC.